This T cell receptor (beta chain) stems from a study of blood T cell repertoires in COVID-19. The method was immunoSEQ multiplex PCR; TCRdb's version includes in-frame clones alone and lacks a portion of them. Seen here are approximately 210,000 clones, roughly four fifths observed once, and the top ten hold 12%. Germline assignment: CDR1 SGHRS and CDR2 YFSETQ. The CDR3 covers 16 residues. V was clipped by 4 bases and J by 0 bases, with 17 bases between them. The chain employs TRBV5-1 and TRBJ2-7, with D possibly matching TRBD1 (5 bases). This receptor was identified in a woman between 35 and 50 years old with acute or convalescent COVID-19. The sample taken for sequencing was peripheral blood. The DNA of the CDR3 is TGCGCCAGCAGCGTGCAGGGCATCGGTAGCTCCTACGAGCAGTACTTC. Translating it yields CASSVQGIGSSYEQYF. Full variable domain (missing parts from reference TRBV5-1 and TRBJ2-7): KAGVTQTPRYLIKTRGQQVTLSCSPISGHRSVSWYQQTPGQGLQFLFEYFSETQRNKGNFPGRFSGRQFSNSRSEMNVSTLELGDSALYLCASSVQGIGSSYEQYFGPGTRLTVT.